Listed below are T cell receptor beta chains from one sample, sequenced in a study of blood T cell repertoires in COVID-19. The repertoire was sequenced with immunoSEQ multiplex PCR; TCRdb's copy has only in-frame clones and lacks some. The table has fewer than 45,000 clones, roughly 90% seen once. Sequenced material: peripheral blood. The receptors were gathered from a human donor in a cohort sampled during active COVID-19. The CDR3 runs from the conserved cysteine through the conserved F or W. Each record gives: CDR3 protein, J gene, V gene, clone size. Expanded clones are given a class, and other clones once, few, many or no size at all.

cdr3_aa: CASGLGGTGSPQETQYF
j_call: TRBJ2-5
v_call: TRBV12-5
clone_size: -

cdr3_aa: CATSDPSSGSTHNEQFF
j_call: TRBJ2-1
v_call: TRBV24-1
clone_size: -

cdr3_aa: CASNPAGGGEQYF
j_call: TRBJ2-7
v_call: TRBV5-1
clone_size: -

cdr3_aa: CASSFKTLLRSNSGANVLTF
j_call: TRBJ2-6
v_call: TRBV27
clone_size: -

cdr3_aa: CASSLGGAGNTIYF
j_call: TRBJ1-3
v_call: TRBV5-6
clone_size: -

cdr3_aa: CASSQAQVNTEAFF
j_call: TRBJ1-1
v_call: TRBV3-1/TRBV3-2
clone_size: -

cdr3_aa: CASSSGLAGWETQYF
j_call: TRBJ2-5
v_call: TRBV6-2/TRBV6-3
clone_size: -

cdr3_aa: CASSEMVRANTEAFF
j_call: TRBJ1-1
v_call: TRBV2
clone_size: -

cdr3_aa: CASSVASGGKGYGYTF
j_call: TRBJ1-2
v_call: TRBV9
clone_size: -

cdr3_aa: CASSLLAGASTDTQYF
j_call: TRBJ2-3
v_call: TRBV14
clone_size: -

cdr3_aa: CASSLSTGLRHEQFF
j_call: TRBJ2-1
v_call: TRBV7-8
clone_size: -

cdr3_aa: CASSLARAGELFF
j_call: TRBJ2-2
v_call: TRBV11-3
clone_size: -

cdr3_aa: CARPPGQSISYNEQFF
j_call: TRBJ2-1
v_call: TRBV9
clone_size: few

cdr3_aa: CASSPRGGGGNTGELFF
j_call: TRBJ2-2
v_call: TRBV7-2
clone_size: -

cdr3_aa: CASRPTGGIYEQYF
j_call: TRBJ2-7
v_call: TRBV6-6
clone_size: -

cdr3_aa: CASIDTSGAYNEQFF
j_call: TRBJ2-1
v_call: TRBV19
clone_size: -

cdr3_aa: CASSFGGAETQYF
j_call: TRBJ2-5
v_call: TRBV7-3
clone_size: -

cdr3_aa: CASSQETGTAFFHGYTF
j_call: TRBJ1-2
v_call: TRBV4-3
clone_size: -

cdr3_aa: CASRDTRTDTQYF
j_call: TRBJ2-3
v_call: TRBV6-5
clone_size: -

cdr3_aa: CASSLDMVPGLDRSYEQYF
j_call: TRBJ2-7
v_call: TRBV11-2
clone_size: -

cdr3_aa: CASSEGALAGTDTQYF
j_call: TRBJ2-3
v_call: TRBV9
clone_size: -

cdr3_aa: CASTSDRAHNQPQHF
j_call: TRBJ1-5
v_call: TRBV2
clone_size: few

cdr3_aa: CASSGIQSHSNQPQHF
j_call: TRBJ1-5
v_call: TRBV6-1
clone_size: few

cdr3_aa: CASSLEGRAREGNTIYF
j_call: TRBJ1-3
v_call: TRBV11-2
clone_size: -

cdr3_aa: CASSLDYGHGELFF
j_call: TRBJ2-2
v_call: TRBV7-3
clone_size: few

cdr3_aa: CASSFSTYEQYF
j_call: TRBJ2-7
v_call: TRBV27
clone_size: -

cdr3_aa: CASSSGQGYQETQYF
j_call: TRBJ2-5
v_call: TRBV5-4
clone_size: once

cdr3_aa: CASKPGGRTEAFF
j_call: TRBJ1-1
v_call: TRBV19
clone_size: -

cdr3_aa: CASSNRDRDYEQYF
j_call: TRBJ2-7
v_call: TRBV5-1
clone_size: -

cdr3_aa: CASSSPPRGNQPQHF
j_call: TRBJ1-5
v_call: TRBV7-2
clone_size: -

cdr3_aa: CASSLGGPDGYTF
j_call: TRBJ1-2
v_call: TRBV5-1
clone_size: -

cdr3_aa: CASSHSIYEQYF
j_call: TRBJ2-7
v_call: TRBV6-2/TRBV6-3
clone_size: -

cdr3_aa: CASSFRVGETQYF
j_call: TRBJ2-5
v_call: TRBV12-3/TRBV12-4
clone_size: -

cdr3_aa: CASSPRQGVNYGYTF
j_call: TRBJ1-2
v_call: TRBV6-5
clone_size: -

cdr3_aa: CASSFTEKGTEAFF
j_call: TRBJ1-1
v_call: TRBV11-1
clone_size: -

cdr3_aa: CASSATALGGYTF
j_call: TRBJ1-2
v_call: TRBV6-2/TRBV6-3
clone_size: -

cdr3_aa: CASSQGLAEGQETQYF
j_call: TRBJ2-5
v_call: TRBV7-9
clone_size: -

cdr3_aa: CASSEGQEGPYYGYTF
j_call: TRBJ1-2
v_call: TRBV9
clone_size: -

cdr3_aa: CASGSNPTEGGYTF
j_call: TRBJ1-2
v_call: TRBV12-5
clone_size: -

cdr3_aa: CASNPFVGDGTEAFF
j_call: TRBJ1-1
v_call: TRBV6-5
clone_size: -